Reported below is one TCR beta chain. Its antigen is not identified. The time point: blood 4 weeks post-SBRT, at nephrectomy. The treatment is: 15 Gy SBRT to primary tumor, nephrectomy 4 weeks later. Serial blood draws occurred at baseline and 2 and 4 weeks post-SBRT. The data derive from a study of radiation and T cells in renal cell carcinoma. This CDR3 comprises 14 residues. Germline assignment: CDR1 SGHVS and CDR2 FQNEAQ. V lost 11 bases, J lost 6 bases, and 23 bases lay in between. Assay used: immunoSEQ multiplex PCR; TCRdb lists only in-frame clones, some missing. The table records about 62,000 clones, about three quarters of them present only once. Study-wide results and caveats: In blood, top tumor clones expanded by 2 weeks, shrinking by 4. No pretreatment tumor biopsies were available for baseline clonotypes.

This specimen consisted of blood, obtained from a patient whose treatment included radiotherapy and nephrectomy. The J gene is TRBJ2-7, the V gene TRBV7-8, with a possible D match to TRBD2 (5 bases). The clonotype originates from a man between 60 and 75 years old with renal cell carcinoma. CDR3 coding DNA: TGTGCCTCCTCCGGACTCCTCATCCCCAGCGAGCAGTACGTC. The encoded protein is CASSGLLIPSEQYV.